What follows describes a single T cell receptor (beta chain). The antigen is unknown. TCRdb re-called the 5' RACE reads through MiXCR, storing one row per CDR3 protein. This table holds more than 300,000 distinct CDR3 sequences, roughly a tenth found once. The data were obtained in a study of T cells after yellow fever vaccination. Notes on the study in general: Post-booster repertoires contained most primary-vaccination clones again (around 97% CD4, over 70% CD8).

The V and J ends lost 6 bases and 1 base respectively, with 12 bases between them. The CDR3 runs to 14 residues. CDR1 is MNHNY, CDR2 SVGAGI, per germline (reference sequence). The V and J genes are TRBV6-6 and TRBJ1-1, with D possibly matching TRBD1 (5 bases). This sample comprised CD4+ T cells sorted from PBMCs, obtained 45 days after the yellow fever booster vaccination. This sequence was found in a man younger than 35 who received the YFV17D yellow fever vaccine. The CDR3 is CASSPGGGNTEAFF. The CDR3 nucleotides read TGTGCCAGCAGCCCTGGGGGGGGGAACACTGAAGCTTTCTTT.